Presented here are 13 T cell receptor beta chains from one specimen sequenced in a study of blood T cell repertoires in COVID-19. The method was immunoSEQ multiplex PCR; TCRdb's version includes in-frame clones alone and lacks a portion of them. The table records under 60,000 clones, roughly nine tenths of them present only once. Sequenced material: peripheral blood. All receptors come from a man aged 55 to 70 with acute or convalescent COVID-19.

The chain has TRBV5-1 and TRBJ2-3; 8 nucleotides line up with TRBD2. Germline V gene lookup returns CDR1 SGHRS and CDR2 YFSETQ. The CDR3 is 20 amino acids. The ends lost 1 base at V and 0 bases at J; junction bases unmatched: 16. This chain's CDR3 is CASSLSFRSGGKSSTDTQYF. As DNA, the CDR3 is TGCGCCAGCAGCTTGTCTTTTCGGAGCGGGGGCAAATCTAGCACAGATACGCAGTATTTT.

This clone has just one count. The V gene is TRBV27, the J gene TRBJ1-5; no definite D call. V lost 2 bases, J lost 3 bases, and 14 bases lay in between. The CDR3 has 16 residues. Germline values: CDR1 MNHEY, CDR2 SMNVEV (reference sequence). For the CDR3, the DNA is TGTGCCAGCAGTTTAAGGTGGGCCCCCATCAATCAGCCCCAGCATTTT. Amino acids: CASSLRWAPINQPQHF.

J is TRBJ1-4 and V is TRBV18; D not resolved. This CDR3 has 15 amino acids. V lost 6 bases and J lost 7, with 18 bases in between. Germline CDR1 KGHSH, CDR2 LQKENI. CDR3 nucleotides: TGTGCCAGCTCCCTCCGACAACGGTCTGGTGAAAAACTGTTTTTT. The encoded protein is CASSLRQRSGEKLFF.

V gene TRBV5-1 combines with J gene TRBJ2-7; possibly TRBD2 for D (6 bases). Germline-derived CDR1 and CDR2 are SGHRS and YFSETQ. This CDR3 region has 17 residues. V lost 10 bases and J lost 0, with 26 bases in between. The CDR3 DNA sequence: TGCGCCTCGCAGTGGAGTGCGGGGCCTAGGAGCTCCTACGAGCAGTACTTC. Residues: CASQWSAGPRSSYEQYF.

J is TRBJ2-5 and V is TRBV27, with D possibly matching TRBD2 (5 bases). Trimming cost V 5 bases and J 2 bases, with 6 bases left between them. The CDR3 runs 12 residues. Germline loops: CDR1 MNHEY, CDR2 SMNVEV (reference sequence). As DNA, the CDR3 is TGTGCCAGCAGTGGAGGACAAGAGACCCAGTACTTC. Translated: CASSGGQETQYF.

V is TRBV11-2 and J is TRBJ1-1; the D is unclear. This CDR3 is built from 13 residues. Germline-derived CDR1 and CDR2 are SGHAT and FQNNGV. The ends were cut back, 3 bases at V and 2 bases at J, with 7 bases in the middle. CDR3 nucleotides: TGTGCCAGCAGCTTCCCAGAAAACACTGAAGCTTTCTTT. Translated, it gives CASSFPENTEAFF. Full variable domain (rest looked up from reference TRBV11-2 and TRBJ1-1): EAGVAQSPRYKIIEKRQSVAFWCNPISGHATLYWYQQILGQGPKLLIQFQNNGVVDDSQLPKDRFSAERLKGVDSTLKIQPAKLEDSAVYLCASSFPENTEAFFGQGTRLTVV.

Here the CDR3 reads CASSAPRTKQPQHF. CDR3 DNA: TGTGCCAGCAGCGCTCCCCGCACAAAGCAGCCCCAGCATTTT. The chain is built from TRBV5-6 and TRBJ1-5, with D unresolved. Deletions cut 4 bases from V and 7 bases from J, with 15 bases between. The length of the CDR3 is 14 residues. The germline gives CDR1 SGHDT, CDR2 YYEEEE.

A few counts support this clone. The sample has other DNA sequences that encode this CDR3 too. The chain combines TRBV20-1 with TRBJ1-1; a possible D gene is TRBD1 (6 bases). The CDR3 runs 11 residues. V was pared by 3 bases and J by 6 bases, with 8 bases between. Per the germline V gene, CDR1 is DFQATT and CDR2 is SNEGSKA (reference sequence). The CDR3 is CSASRQAEAFF. CDR3 DNA: TGCAGTGCTAGCAGACAGGCTGAAGCTTTCTTT.

This chain links TRBV24-1 with TRBJ2-7, with a possible D match to TRBD2 (6 bases). V was cut by 3 bases and J by 1 base, with 15 bases left in between. CDR1 and CDR2 (germline): KGHDR, SFDVKD. This CDR3 has 16 residues. The CDR3 region is CATSDTWTGGSYEQYF. The CDR3 nucleotides are TGTGCCACCAGTGATACATGGACTGGGGGGTCCTACGAGCAGTACTTC.

The J gene is TRBJ1-1, the V gene TRBV2, with D unresolved. V was clipped by 5 bases and J by 1 base, with 11 bases between them. The CDR3 loop spans 14 amino acids. CDR1 and CDR2 from the germline V gene are SNHLY and FYNNEI. CDR3 coding DNA: TGTGCCAGCAGTACCGATCGGTGGAACACTGAAGCTTTCTTT. As protein: CASSTDRWNTEAFF.

The rearrangement links TRBV7-9 to TRBJ1-3; 11 nucleotides align to TRBD1. The CDR3 totals 17 residues. V gave up 5 bases and J gave up 3 bases; unmatched junction bases: 9. Germline values: CDR1 SEHNR, CDR2 FQNEAQ (reference sequence). The CDR3 sequence: CASSPRTGGRVGNTIYF. Written as DNA, the CDR3 is TGTGCCAGCAGCCCTCGGACAGGGGGCAGGGTTGGAAACACCATATATTTT.

V gene TRBV18 combines with J gene TRBJ1-3; D remains ambiguous. Deletions cut 3 bases from V and 2 bases from J, with 17 bases between. This CDR3 has 17 amino acids. CDR1 is KGHSH, CDR2 LQKENI, per germline. The CDR3 region has the DNA TGTGCCAGCTCACCCCCGGCGTTAACCCGGGCTGGAAACACCATATATTTT. It codes for CASSPPALTRAGNTIYF.

This sequence joins TRBV5-1 and TRBJ1-6, with 10 bases lining up with TRBD1. The germline V gene has CDR1 SGHRS and CDR2 YFSETQ. J gave up 10 bases and V 5 bases, and 6 bases lay outside the gene matches. This CDR3 has 14 residues. The CDR3 bases are TGCGCCAGCAGGCCCGGGACAGGGGTCTCACCCCTCCACTTT. Translation: CASRPGTGVSPLHF.